These 12 T cell receptor beta chains share one sample of origin, sequenced in a study of T cells in Graves' hyperthyroidism and ophthalmopathy. Amplification of TCR beta CDR3 regions used RNA as the template. The study used the HTBI primer set for a first-round RT-PCR of the TCR CDR3. Using its own MiXCR run on the multiplex PCR reads, TCRdb lists one record per CDR3 protein. The table has under 350,000 distinct CDR3 sequences, about a sixth seen once. The sample was blood. Receptor source: a woman aged 60-70 years with Graves' ophthalmopathy.

This clonotype appeared many times. The rearrangement joins TRBV6-1 to TRBJ2-7; 7 bases align to TRBD1. This CDR3 region has 15 residues. V was clipped by 6 bases and J by 3 bases; unmatched bases: 11. Germline CDR1 is MNHNS and CDR2 is SASEGT. CDR3 nucleotide sequence: TGTGCCAGCAGCACTACAGGGGATAGTCGCTACGAGCAGTACTTC. It yields the protein CASSTTGDSRYEQYF.

The V and J genes are TRBV4-2 and TRBJ2-5; 8 bases are a match to TRBD2. The CDR3 contains 16 residues. The germline gives CDR1 LGHNA, CDR2 YNFKEQ. J gave up 4 bases and V 1 base, and 8 bases lay outside the gene matches. The CDR3 nucleotides read TGTGCCAGCAGCCAAGCGCTACTAGCGGACGGAGAGACCCAGTACTTC. This translates into CASSQALLADGETQYF.

In its sample, this clonotype was seen a few times. The chain combines TRBV18 with TRBJ1-4, with 11 bases aligning to TRBD1. The length of the CDR3 is 15 residues. With 6 bases clipped from V and 8 bases from J, the junction kept 8 bases outside the gene matches. Germline V CDR1 and CDR2: KGHSH, LQKENI. The CDR3: CASSPGQGAREKLFF. The CDR3 DNA sequence: TGTGCCAGCTCTCCCGGACAGGGGGCACGGGAAAAACTGTTTTTT.

This clonotype was counted only a few times. The chain joins TRBV19 to TRBJ2-7, with D possibly being TRBD1 (6 bases). Trimming removed 5 bases at V and 3 bases at J, with 17 bases between. The length of the CDR3 is 15 residues. Germline V lookup: CDR1 LNHDA, CDR2 SQIVND (reference sequence). This CDR3 reads CASSSQGNPFYEQYF. In nucleotides, the CDR3 is TGTGCCAGTAGTTCACAGGGCAACCCATTCTACGAGCAGTACTTC.

The chain combines TRBV19 with TRBJ1-6, with D tentatively TRBD1 (5 bases). From germline, CDR1 is LNHDA and CDR2 SQIVND (reference sequence). The CDR3 totals 14 residues. The V end was cut by 3 bases, the J end by 6 bases, with 9 bases between. The CDR3, as DNA: TGTGCCAGTAGTATTGGGCAGGGTAATTCACCCCTCCACTTT. It specifies CASSIGQGNSPLHF.

In regard to this clonotype: A read error may explain this, as a much larger clone is one base away. The rearrangement joins TRBV27 to TRBJ1-5; D remains ambiguous. This CDR3 has 12 residues. V lost 3 bases, J lost 13 bases, and 13 bases lay in between. Germline assignment: CDR1 MNHEY and CDR2 SMNVEV (reference sequence). CDR3 loop: CASSFSVGTQHF. The CDR3 DNA sequence: TGTGCCAGCAGTTTCAGCGTAGGTACGCAGCATTTT.

This clonotype was detected a few times. The chain combines TRBV29-1 with TRBJ1-5; a possible D gene is TRBD1 (5 bases). With 4 bases removed from V and 2 bases from J, the gap between germline ends came to 9 bases. CDR1 is SQVTM, CDR2 ANQGSEA, per germline. CDR3 length: 13 residues. This CDR3 reads CSVVGGGNQPQHF. As DNA, the CDR3 is TGCAGCGTTGTAGGAGGGGGCAATCAGCCCCAGCATTTT.

A remark on this clonotype: A read error may explain this, as a much larger clone is one base away. The rearrangement uses TRBV7-2 and TRBJ1-2; the match to TRBD1 covers 7 bases. Germline assignment: CDR1 SGHTA and CDR2 FQGNSA. The CDR3 loop spans 15 amino acids. CDR3 bases: TGTGCCAGCAGCTCCCGACCGGGACAGATCTATGACTACACCTTC. Residues: CASSSRPGQIYDYTF.

This clonotype was counted at least ten times. The chain couples TRBV12-3 or TRBV12-4 to TRBJ2-7; TRBD2 aligns across 11 bases. The V segment lost 5 bases and the J segment 0 bases; nucleotides outside the gene matches: 9. The CDR3 is made up of 17 amino acids. CDR3 bases: TGTGCCAGCAGTCTGCGCGCTACTAGCGGGAGCTCCTACGAGCAGTACTTC. It encodes CASSLRATSGSSYEQYF.

V gene TRBV20-1 combines with J gene TRBJ1-1; possibly TRBD1 for D (5 bases). Germline V gives CDR1 DFQATT, CDR2 SNEGSKA (reference sequence). Trimming stripped 6 bases from V and 7 bases from J, with 18 bases between. This CDR3 comprises 13 residues. CDR3: CSALRGGYDEAFF. The DNA of the CDR3 is TGCAGTGCCCTTAGGGGAGGGTATGATGAAGCTTTCTTT.

A few counts support this clonotype. V is TRBV7-9 and J is TRBJ2-7; D is unresolved. The ends were cut back, 1 base at V and 3 bases at J, with 10 bases in the middle. The CDR3 covers 14 residues. Germline V CDR1 and CDR2: SEHNR, FQNEAQ (reference sequence). CDR3 coding DNA: TGTGCCAGCAGCTTAGAGGCACAGAACTACGAGCAGTACTTC. Residues: CASSLEAQNYEQYF.

This clonotype was recorded a few times. The chain recombines TRBV12-5 with TRBJ2-1; D remains ambiguous. The CDR3 is 13 residues long. The V and J ends lost 2 bases and 6 bases respectively, with 8 bases between them. Germline V gene data show CDR1 as LGHNT and CDR2 as FRNRAP. CDR3 sequence (DNA): TGTGCTAGTGGTTTGCCCAGCAGCAATGAGCAGTTCTTC. It specifies CASGLPSSNEQFF.